Included here is one TCR beta chain sequence, with context. The treatment is: preoperative locoregional IRX-2 cytokine immunotherapy. Samples came from a phase Ib trial of preoperative locoregional IRX-2 cytokine immunotherapy. The data were taken from a study of preoperative IRX-2 immunotherapy in early breast cancer. V gave up 3 bases and J gave up 4 bases, with 20 bases separating them. The CDR3 has 17 residues. CDR1 SGHTA and CDR2 FQGNSA come from the germline V gene. The data were produced by immunoSEQ multiplex PCR, yet TCRdb's version contains in-frame clones alone and is incomplete. The sample includes roughly 57,000 clones, roughly 95% seen only once; the top ten take roughly 1.7%.

The receptor's source is a human donor with breast cancer. Sampling was done from a patient treated with IRX-2 immunotherapy. The chain is built from TRBV7-2 and TRBJ2-3; D might be TRBD2 (5 bases). CDR3 in amino acids: CASSFRRRGRVADTQYF. DNA for the CDR3: TGTGCCAGCAGCTTTAGGAGACGGGGAAGGGTAGCAGATACGCAGTATTTT.